This entry is about one T cell receptor beta chain. Its antigen is not known. The CDR3 sequence is 15 residues long. CDR1 is SGHAT and CDR2 is FQNNGV in the germline V gene. Trimming pared 0 bases from V and 0 bases from J, leaving 9 bases between. Noted time point: blood 2 weeks post-SBRT. The sample's treatment: 15 Gy SBRT to primary tumor, nephrectomy 4 weeks later. Blood was sampled at baseline, 2 weeks and 4 weeks after SBRT. The data were taken from a study of radiation and T cells in renal cell carcinoma. Sequenced by immunoSEQ multiplex PCR; TCRdb stores in-frame clones only, minus some. The table shows 120,000 or so clones, with 75% to 90% occurring only once. Study-wide findings and caveats: No pretreatment tumor biopsies were available for baseline clonotypes. In blood, top tumor clones expanded by 2 weeks, shrinking by 4.

The J gene is TRBJ2-7, the V gene TRBV11-2, with a tentative D call TRBD2 (6 bases). This material consisted of blood, taken from a patient whose treatment included radiotherapy and nephrectomy. This sequence was found in a woman in her fifties or sixties with renal cell carcinoma. CDR3 residues: CASSLEGGVSYEQYF. As DNA, the CDR3 is TGTGCCAGCAGCTTAGAGGGAGGTGTCTCCTACGAGCAGTACTTC.